Each of the 21 T cell receptor beta chains below was sequenced from the same sample in a study of CD8 T cells in ankylosing spondylitis. MiXCR was run by TCRdb on the 5' RACE reads, yielding one entry per CDR3 protein. In the table there are a few hundred thousand distinct CDR3 sequences, roughly a tenth of which are singletons. The sequencing input was blood, either unsorted or a sorted T cell fraction (not recorded which). The receptors stem from a male donor with ankylosing spondylitis or in good health (not recorded which).

In this sample, this clonotype turned up many times. J is TRBJ2-2 and V is TRBV7-3, with TRBD2 matching 15 bases. CDR3 length equals 16 residues. Germline V gene lookup returns CDR1 SGHTA and CDR2 FQGTGA. V gave up 5 bases and J gave up 4 bases; unmatched junction bases: 2. In nucleotides, the CDR3 is TGTGCCAGCAGCCTGGGACTAGCGGGAGGCACCGGGGAGCTGTTTTTT. Translation: CASSLGLAGGTGELFF.

This CDR3 reads CASSPKPGADNTEAFF. The CDR3 bases are TGTGCCAGCAGCCCAAAGCCCGGGGCCGATAACACTGAAGCTTTCTTT. The rearrangement joins TRBV7-9 to TRBJ1-1; TRBD1 might be the D (5 bases). CDR3 length: 16 amino acids. The germline CDR1 and CDR2 sequences are SEHNR and FQNEAQ (reference sequence). V lost 5 bases to trimming and J lost 2 bases, with 18 bases between them. The full variable domain, completed using reference TRBV7-9 and TRBJ1-1, is DTGVSQNPRHKITKRGQNVTFRCDPISEHNRLYWYRQTLGQGPEFLTYFQNEAQLEKSRLLSDRFSAERPKGSFSTLEIQRTEQGDSAMYLCASSPKPGADNTEAFFGQGTRLTVV.

This clonotype was seen many times. The V and J genes are TRBV27 and TRBJ2-7; weak D call: TRBD2 (5 bases). Germline assignment: CDR1 MNHEY and CDR2 SMNVEV (reference sequence). The V and J ends lost 3 bases and 3 bases respectively, with 15 bases between them. The CDR3 covers 15 residues. The DNA for the CDR3 is TGTGCCAGCAGTTTTTTAAGGGAGAACTACTACGAGCAGTACTTC. It is translated as CASSFLRENYYEQYF.

A few counts support this clonotype. The rearrangement joins TRBV19 to TRBJ2-2; a weak D match, TRBD1 (7 bases). CDR3 length equals 14 residues. Looked up from germline, CDR1 is LNHDA and CDR2 is SQIVND (reference sequence). Trimming took 10 bases from V and 4 from J, leaving 16 bases between them. The CDR3 region has the DNA TGTGCCACCCTCAGGGGGGCGAGCACCGGGGAGCTGTTTTTT. It translates to CATLRGASTGELFF.

The rearrangement joins TRBV5-6 to TRBJ2-7; 8 bases are a match to TRBD1. Germline CDR1 SGHDT, CDR2 YYEEEE. This CDR3 is 14 amino acids long. J was trimmed by 6 bases and V by 4 bases; bases with no gene match: 9. The CDR3 region has the DNA TGTGCCAGCAGCATGGACAGGGAGCTATCCGAGCAGTACTTC. Encoded protein: CASSMDRELSEQYF.

This clonotype was recorded at least ten times. This sequence joins TRBV11-2 and TRBJ2-7; 12 positions agree with TRBD1. With V trimmed by 0 bases and J by 5 bases, 8 bases remained unmatched. Germline values: CDR1 SGHAT, CDR2 FQNNGV. The length of the CDR3 is 17 residues. This CDR3 is CASSLDFGTGGSNEQYF. CDR3 in DNA: TGTGCCAGCAGCTTAGATTTCGGGACAGGGGGCTCTAACGAGCAGTACTTC.

This clonotype has at least ten counts. This chain uses TRBV12-3 or TRBV12-4 with TRBJ1-3; maybe TRBD1 (5 bases). The CDR3 contains 15 residues. The V and J ends lost 3 bases and 0 bases respectively, with 9 bases between them. The CDR3 sequence is CASSLGDLSGNTIYF. The CDR3 DNA follows: TGTGCCAGCAGTTTGGGGGACCTCTCTGGAAACACCATATATTTT.

The sample holds many counts of this clonotype. The chain joins TRBV2 to TRBJ1-5; TRBD1 matches 7 bases. The CDR3 covers 15 residues. Germline V CDR1 and CDR2: SNHLY, FYNNEI. With V trimmed by 4 bases and J by 3 bases, 6 bases remained unmatched. The CDR3 coding sequence is TGTGCCAGCAGTGGAACCGGGACAGACAATCAGCCCCAGCATTTT. Translating gives CASSGTGTDNQPQHF.

The chain couples TRBV13 to TRBJ1-2; no clear D. CDR3 size: 14 residues. CDR1 is PRHDT, CDR2 FYEKMQ, per germline (reference sequence). The germline V and J ends were trimmed by 9 bases and 4 bases, with 18 bases remaining between them. The CDR3 protein is CARSPGLEGYGYTF. As DNA, the CDR3 is TGTGCCAGGAGCCCCGGGCTGGAGGGCTATGGCTACACCTTC.

V and J are TRBV18 and TRBJ2-5, with 10 bases fitting TRBD1. CDR1 is KGHSH, CDR2 LQKENI, per germline. V lost 3 bases to trimming and J lost 5 bases; unmatched junction nucleotides: 9. The CDR3 has 16 residues. The CDR3 loop is CASSPPMTGGYETQYF. In nucleotides, the CDR3 is TGTGCCAGCTCACCTCCCATGACAGGGGGCTACGAGACCCAGTACTTC.

This clonotype was seen repeatedly, ten times or more. The chain links TRBV20-1 to TRBJ2-1; possibly TRBD1 for D (5 bases). V lost 0 bases and J lost 5, with 14 bases in between. Looked up from germline, CDR1 is DFQATT and CDR2 is SNEGSKA (reference sequence). CDR3 length: 15 residues. The CDR3, as DNA: TGCAGTGCTAGAGATCGGGTAGGGGCCCACAATGAGCAGTTCTTC. Amino acids: CSARDRVGAHNEQFF.

This clonotype appeared a few times. This chain links TRBV5-1 with TRBJ2-5; D is unresolved. V was cut by 0 bases and J by 2 bases, with 14 bases left in between. This CDR3 region has 16 residues. Germline CDR1 reads SGHRS; CDR2 reads YFSETQ. CDR3 bases: TGCGCCAGCAGCTTGGCCATTGGACCTACACAAGAGACCCAGTACTTC. Translation gives CASSLAIGPTQETQYF.

V and J are TRBV20-1 and TRBJ2-2; no clear D gene. The ends were cut back, 5 bases at V and 6 bases at J, with 7 bases in the middle. The CDR3 is made up of 11 amino acids. CDR1 is DFQATT, CDR2 SNEGSKA, per germline (reference sequence). The DNA of the CDR3 is TGCAGTGCTTCTGAACCCGGGGAGCTGTTTTTT. Its protein product is CSASEPGELFF.

This rearrangement joins TRBV5-5 to TRBJ2-5; D is ambiguous. This CDR3 spans 13 amino acids. Trimming took off 4 bases at V and 2 bases at J, with 9 bases between the two ends. CDR1 SGHKS and CDR2 YYEKEE come from the germline V gene (reference sequence). The CDR3 is CASSMTTQETQYF. The CDR3 DNA follows: TGTGCCAGCAGCATGACAACTCAAGAGACCCAGTACTTC.

The table lists this clonotype with many counts. The V call is TRBV10-3, the J call TRBJ1-5, with D maybe TRBD1 (5 bases). Germline V gene sequence: CDR1 ENHRY, CDR2 SYGVKD. V lost 0 bases and J 9 bases, leaving 12 bases between the germline ends. CDR3 length equals 14 residues. Here the CDR3 DNA reads TGTGCCATCAGTGAGTCTTCGGGGGAAAGGCCCCAGCATTTT. This encodes CAISESSGERPQHF.

This clonotype was recorded at least ten times. The chain carries TRBV7-9 and TRBJ1-1; maybe TRBD1 (6 bases). V was pared by 3 bases and J by 1 base, with 9 bases between. The germline V gene has CDR1 SEHNR and CDR2 FQNEAQ (reference sequence). The CDR3 is 14 residues long. The CDR3 sequence: CASSFLQGNTEAFF. Written as DNA, the CDR3 is TGTGCCAGCAGCTTTTTACAGGGGAACACTGAAGCTTTCTTT.

The CDR3 DNA sequence: TGTGCCAGCAGCATACAGGGGATTAATGAAAAACTGTTTTTT. This codes for CASSIQGINEKLFF. The V call is TRBV12-3 or TRBV12-4, the J call TRBJ1-4, with TRBD1 matching 7 bases. This CDR3 spans 14 amino acids. The ends lost 6 bases at V and 4 bases at J; junction bases unmatched: 5.

The gene calls are TRBV5-1 and TRBJ1-1; D remains unclear. CDR1 SGHRS and CDR2 YFSETQ come from the germline V gene. Trimming shortened V by 1 base and J by 1 base, and 8 bases separated the two germline ends. The CDR3 is 14 residues long. Here the CDR3 reads CASSLQRGNTEAFF. The CDR3 region has the DNA TGCGCCAGCAGCTTGCAACGGGGGAACACTGAAGCTTTCTTT.

This clonotype was counted at least ten times. The chain employs TRBV6-5 and TRBJ2-2; D possibly corresponds to TRBD2 (6 bases). Germline V gives CDR1 MNHEY, CDR2 SVGAGI. The CDR3 has 19 residues. Deletions cut 2 bases from V and 1 base from J, with 20 bases between. The CDR3 reads CASSYLHGSSAGNTGELFF. The CDR3 DNA is TGTGCCAGCAGTTACCTCCACGGTTCGTCAGCGGGGAACACCGGGGAGCTGTTTTTT.

A note on this clonotype: A read error may account for a junction end that differs from germline. V usage is TRBV29-1 and J usage is TRBJ1-2; D possibly corresponds to TRBD1 (5 bases). CDR3 size: 13 residues. Germline CDR1 reads SQVTM; CDR2 reads ANQGSEA. CDR3 region: CSVVDQGSLIPLF. For the CDR3, the DNA is TGCAGCGTTGTCGATCAGGGAAGTCTTATTCCCCTCTTC.

There are many counts of this clonotype. The CDR3 nucleotides are TGCAGTGCTAGTGCCCCTCAGCCCCGGGGTAATGAGCAGTTCTTC. Its protein is CSASAPQPRGNEQFF. This chain uses TRBV20-1 with TRBJ2-1; TRBD2 is a possible D gene (5 bases). Trimming cost V 3 bases and J 7 bases, with 19 bases left between them. CDR3 length equals 15 residues. Germline lookup yields CDR1 DFQATT and CDR2 SNEGSKA (reference sequence).